This TCR beta chain was recovered during a study of blood T cell repertoires in COVID-19. Study summary: COVID-19 samples from acute and convalescent phases originated in the United States, Italy and Spain. T cells, B-cell-depleted T cells, or PBMCs provided the cDNA or gDNA that served as material.

The germline V gene has CDR1 MNHEY and CDR2 SVGAGI. The CDR3 is 15 amino acids. The ends were cut back, 2 bases at V and 1 base at J, with 9 bases in the middle. Per the original data handling: Nucleated cell number was recorded as an estimate derived from reference gene primer amplification. The repertoire was sequenced with immunoSEQ multiplex PCR; TCRdb's copy has only in-frame clones and lacks some. V and J calls and clone size are those listed in that table; D and trimming were worked out from the DNA. Here the sample spans about 100,000 clones, approximately 80% being singletons. This sequence was found in a man between 65 and 85 years old with active or convalescent COVID-19. The chain combines TRBV6-5 with TRBJ1-3; unclear D gene. The sample consisted of peripheral blood. CDR3 protein: CASSYLGRSGNTIYF. CDR3 nucleotide sequence: TGTGCCAGCAGTTACCTCGGGAGGTCTGGAAACACCATATATTTT.